One sample yielded the 13 T cell receptor beta chains listed below, sequenced in a study of neurological immune-mediated disorders. TCRdb processed the 5' RACE reads anew with MiXCR; each CDR3 protein has one entry. This table has under 45,000 distinct CDR3 sequences, approximately 11% appearing once. The sample consisted of PBMCs. The receptors were sampled from a female donor in good health.

This clonotype was counted at least ten times. The V call is TRBV5-5, the J call TRBJ2-7, with 8 positions matching TRBD1. The CDR3 is 15 residues long. Unmatched junction bases numbered 6, after V lost 0 bases and J lost 4 bases. CDR1 and CDR2 from the germline V gene are SGHKS and YYEKEE (reference sequence). DNA of the CDR3: TGTGCCAGCAGCTTGGACAGGGGGTTATATTACGAGCAGTACTTC. It codes for CASSLDRGLYYEQYF. Using reference TRBV5-5 and TRBJ2-7 for the parts outside the CDR3, the full variable domain is DAGVTQSPTHLIKTRGQQVTLRCSPISGHKSVSWYQQVLGQGPQFIFQYYEKEERGRGNFPDRFSARQFPNYSSELNVNALLLGDSALYLCASSLDRGLYYEQYFGPGTRLTVT.

This clonotype has at least ten counts. V usage is TRBV5-6 and J usage is TRBJ1-1; 8 bases match TRBD1. Germline V CDR1 and CDR2: SGHDT, YYEEEE. The CDR3 is 17 residues long. The J segment lost 2 bases and the V segment lost 3 bases, leaving 12 bases of the junction unmatched. The CDR3 DNA reads as TGTGCCAGCAGCTGGACCCTAGGACAGGGAGGCAACACTGAAGCTTTCTTT. The encoded protein is CASSWTLGQGGNTEAFF.

The V call is TRBV10-3, the J call TRBJ2-5; D gene ambiguous. Germline CDR1 reads ENHRY; CDR2 reads SYGVKD. Between the trimmed V and J ends, which lost 3 bases and 5 bases, there was a span of 13 bases. CDR3 length equals 14 residues. As DNA, the CDR3 is TGTGCCATCAGTGATTCCCCCCCCGTGGAGACCCAGTACTTC. Translated: CAISDSPPVETQYF.

This clonotype was observed a handful of times. The chain links TRBV6-5 to TRBJ2-1; 10 bases align to TRBD2. The CDR3 has 14 amino acids. V was clipped by 7 bases and J by 8 bases; unmatched bases: 8. The germline gives CDR1 MNHEY, CDR2 SVGAGI. The CDR3 coding sequence is TGTGCCAGCAAGCGGGGGGGCCCTGTCGATGAGCAGTTCTTC. This sequence encodes CASKRGGPVDEQFF.

This clonotype was counted ten times or more. This rearrangement joins TRBV29-1 to TRBJ2-3, with D perhaps TRBD2 (6 bases). Per germline, CDR1 SQVTM and CDR2 ANQGSEA. This CDR3 has 13 amino acids. V was pared by 4 bases and J by 3 bases, with 11 bases between. The CDR3 DNA reads as TGCAGCGTTGGTGGAGGGACTACAGATACGCAGTATTTT. Residues: CSVGGGTTDTQYF.

There are many counts of this clonotype. This chain uses TRBV7-2 with TRBJ1-1, with 10 bases that match TRBD1. The CDR3 is made up of 13 amino acids. Trimming took 6 bases from V and 6 from J; bases not matched to a gene: 4. Germline assignment: CDR1 SGHTA and CDR2 FQGNSA. The CDR3 region is CASSRQGASEAFF. CDR3 DNA sequence: TGTGCCAGCAGTAGACAGGGGGCCTCTGAAGCTTTCTTT.

The CDR3 nucleotides read TGTGCCAGCAGCCAAGCGGGGGGCGCAGGCTCTGGGGCCAACGTCCTGACTTTC. Translation gives CASSQAGGAGSGANVLTF. This rearrangement joins TRBV4-2 to TRBJ2-6; D perhaps matches TRBD2 (7 bases). The CDR3 has 18 amino acids. The germline V gene encodes CDR1 LGHNA and CDR2 YNFKEQ. V was shortened by 1 base and J by 0 bases, with 13 bases between the two germline ends.

At least ten counts were recorded for this clonotype. The chain uses TRBV6-5 and TRBJ2-5; TRBD2 matches at 12 bases. Losses at the gene ends were 2 bases for V and 5 bases for J; bases not matched to a gene: 3. CDR1 and CDR2 (germline): MNHEY, SVGAGI. CDR3 size: 15 residues. CDR3 sequence reads: CASSYLAGGPETQYF. In DNA, the CDR3 is TGTGCCAGCAGTTACCTAGCGGGGGGGCCTGAGACCCAGTACTTC.

Ten or more counts support this clonotype. V and J are TRBV5-1 and TRBJ2-1; 9 bases agree with TRBD1. The CDR3 is made up of 17 amino acids. Germline V gene data show CDR1 as SGHRS and CDR2 as YFSETQ. The junction had 13 bases not matched to a gene; V was cut back by 3 bases and J by 6 bases. CDR3 nucleotides: TGCGCCAGCAGCTACCTGGGTGAGGGACAGGGTGGCAATGAGCAGTTCTTC. This encodes CASSYLGEGQGGNEQFF.

This clonotype was picked up many times. The chain joins TRBV4-2 to TRBJ1-1; D uncertain. V dropped 2 bases and J dropped 6 bases, with 13 bases sitting between them. CDR1 and CDR2 (germline): LGHNA, YNFKEQ. CDR3 length: 14 residues. The CDR3 region is CASSQRLGRPEAFF. The CDR3 nucleotides read TGTGCCAGCAGCCAACGCTTAGGGCGTCCTGAAGCTTTCTTT.

V and J are TRBV6-5 and TRBJ2-1; TRBD1 is a possible D gene (6 bases). The length of the CDR3 is 15 residues. Germline-derived CDR1 and CDR2 are MNHEY and SVGAGI. V lost 7 bases to trimming and J lost 8 bases, with 21 bases between them. The CDR3 spells CASMGCGQRSDEQFF. CDR3 sequence (DNA): TGTGCCAGCATGGGCTGTGGACAGCGGTCTGATGAGCAGTTCTTC.

This clonotype was seen many times. The CDR3 DNA reads as TGTGCCAGCTATCCGACTGGGAGCGGGGAGCAGTACTTC. Amino acids: CASYPTGSGEQYF. This chain links TRBV6-5 with TRBJ2-7; tentatively, D is TRBD2 (6 bases). CDR3 length: 13 residues. Deletions cut 8 bases from V and 7 bases from J, with 18 bases between. Per the germline V gene, CDR1 is MNHEY and CDR2 is SVGAGI.

The chain combines TRBV10-3 with TRBJ2-3; D may be TRBD1 (6 bases). The CDR3 spans 15 residues. V was trimmed by 3 bases and J by 4 bases, leaving 14 bases between them. Per germline, CDR1 ENHRY and CDR2 SYGVKD. In DNA, the CDR3 is TGTGCCATCAGTGATGGGGGAACAGGGCCAGATACGCAGTATTTT. Its translation is CAISDGGTGPDTQYF.